This T cell receptor beta chain was found in a study of cytomegalovirus exposure and HLA in healthy donors. Broader study findings: Analyzed later, most CMV-associated TCR beta chains appeared HLA-restricted. Only CMV serostatus was available as immune exposure information.

Germline CDR1 MNHEY, CDR2 SVGAGI. The CDR3 has 13 amino acids. Germline trimming cut 6 bases from V and 6 bases from J; bases unmatched to any gene: 5. Of note for this clone: Its specificity is not known.

In the PCR, 60 Vbeta and 13 Jbeta primers were used. Method: immunoSEQ multiplex PCR; TCRdb's copy keeps in-frame clones and lacks some. This table has 150,000 to 200,000 clones, about 90% appearing once. The chain recombines TRBV6-5 with TRBJ1-2; 9 bases map to TRBD1. This sequence originates from a girl in the first two years of life in good health and CMV-seronegative. The specimen was PBMCs. The CDR3, as DNA: TGTGCCAGCAGCCCCGGGACAGGGCATGGCTACACCTTC. The encoded protein is CASSPGTGHGYTF.